The 11 T cell receptor beta chains presented below share a single source sample, sequenced in a study of identical twins. TCRdb reprocessed the 5' RACE reads with MiXCR, giving one entry per CDR3 protein. The table includes around 230,000 distinct CDR3 sequences, 6.5% detected once. These records were also assigned to another study, of T cells expressing NK-cell markers.

Sequencing was performed on CD8+ T cells sorted from blood. The receptors were gathered from a woman between 18 and 29 years old in good health.

This clonotype was recorded many times. The rearrangement links TRBV12-3 or TRBV12-4 to TRBJ2-1; D not certain. Trimming cost V 4 bases and J 10 bases, with 11 bases left between them. The CDR3 sequence is 12 residues long. CDR3 bases: TGTGCCAGCAGTTCCCTCACCTTGGAGCAGTTCTTC. Protein sequence: CASSSLTLEQFF.

This chain links TRBV19 with TRBJ1-4; D unclear. CDR1 is LNHDA and CDR2 is SQIVND in the germline V gene (reference sequence). V lost 7 bases to trimming and J lost 8 bases, with 17 bases between them. This CDR3 has 14 amino acids. For the CDR3, the DNA is TGTGCCAGTATGTATGGACGTGGGGAGGAAAAACTGTTTTTT. Its translation is CASMYGRGEEKLFF.

The rearrangement joins TRBV11-3 to TRBJ2-1, with D hard to call. The V end was cut by 1 base, the J end by 4 bases, with 11 bases between. Germline V CDR1 and CDR2: SGHNT, YENEEA. The CDR3 consists of 15 residues. CDR3 region: CASSLASDRYNEQFF. CDR3 DNA sequence: TGTGCCAGCAGCTTAGCTTCGGACCGGTACAATGAGCAGTTCTTC.

The rearrangement links TRBV25-1 to TRBJ1-2; no reliable D call. Germline CDR1 MGHDK, CDR2 SYGVNS. Trimming cost V 2 bases and J 2 bases, with 9 bases left between them. The CDR3 spans 14 residues. The CDR3 bases are TGTGCCAGCAGTGAACCCTACCTCAACTATGGCTACACCTTC. This translates into CASSEPYLNYGYTF.

The chain carries TRBV12-3 or TRBV12-4 and TRBJ1-3; D not resolved. The V end was cut by 9 bases, the J end by 0 bases, with 3 bases between. The CDR3 is 11 residues long. CDR3 region: CASFSGNTIYF. The CDR3 region has the DNA TGTGCCAGTTTCTCTGGAAACACCATATATTTT.

This clonotype was observed at least ten times. J is TRBJ1-1 and V is TRBV7-9; no clear D gene. V was shortened by 3 bases and J by 1 base, with 3 bases between the two germline ends. The CDR3 length is 12 residues. Germline assignment: CDR1 SEHNR and CDR2 FQNEAQ (reference sequence). The CDR3 loop reads CASSFTNTEAFF. CDR3 bases: TGTGCCAGCAGCTTTACGAACACTGAAGCTTTCTTT.

This clonotype was counted only a few times. The V and J genes are TRBV13 and TRBJ2-3; a possible D gene is TRBD2 (6 bases). The CDR3 loop spans 17 amino acids. CDR1 and CDR2 (germline): PRHDT, FYEKMQ (reference sequence). V was shortened by 4 bases and J by 5 bases, with 22 bases between the two germline ends. CDR3 in DNA: TGTGCCAGCAGCTCTACTTATCAAAGGACGGGGGAAGATACGCAGTATTTT. The encoded protein is CASSSTYQRTGEDTQYF. The complete variable domain, with remaining parts taken from reference TRBV13 and TRBJ2-3, reads AAGVIQSPRHLIKEKRETATLKCYPIPRHDTVYWYQQGPGQDPQFLISFYEKMQSDKGSIPDRFSAQQFSDYHSELNMSSLELGDSALYFCASSSTYQRTGEDTQYFGPGTRLTVL.

This clonotype has only a few counts. The J gene is TRBJ1-1, the V gene TRBV18; the D gene is possibly TRBD1 (5 bases). Trimming took off 2 bases at V and 5 bases at J, with 9 bases between the two ends. From germline, CDR1 is KGHSH and CDR2 LQKENI. The CDR3 length is 13 residues. CDR3 loop: CASSPGGITEAFF. CDR3 in DNA: TGTGCCAGCTCACCAGGGGGTATAACTGAAGCTTTCTTT.

This clonotype has just a few counts. This sequence joins TRBV13 and TRBJ2-7; D is possibly TRBD2 (5 bases). V lost 5 bases, J lost 0 bases, and 17 bases lay in between. CDR3 length equals 16 residues. Germline-derived CDR1 and CDR2 are PRHDT and FYEKMQ (reference sequence). CDR3 loop: CASSQAGEKASYEQYF. Written as DNA, the CDR3 is TGTGCCAGCAGCCAGGCTGGGGAGAAAGCCTCCTACGAGCAGTACTTC.

The chain is built from TRBV29-1 and TRBJ2-4, with no clear D. With 7 bases removed from V and 6 bases from J, the gap between germline ends came to 13 bases. Germline CDR1 is SQVTM and CDR2 is ANQGSEA. This CDR3 spans 12 amino acids. This CDR3 reads CSARTEGNIQYF. CDR3 in DNA: TGCAGCGCCCGGACGGAAGGAAACATTCAGTACTTC.

This clonotype was recorded many times. This chain connects TRBV12-3 or TRBV12-4 to TRBJ1-1; 8 nucleotides align to TRBD1. This CDR3 spans 11 amino acids. V lost 6 bases to trimming and J lost 11 bases; unmatched junction nucleotides: 5. The CDR3 sequence: CASRGQGGAFF. The CDR3, as DNA: TGTGCCAGCAGAGGACAGGGCGGCGCTTTCTTT.